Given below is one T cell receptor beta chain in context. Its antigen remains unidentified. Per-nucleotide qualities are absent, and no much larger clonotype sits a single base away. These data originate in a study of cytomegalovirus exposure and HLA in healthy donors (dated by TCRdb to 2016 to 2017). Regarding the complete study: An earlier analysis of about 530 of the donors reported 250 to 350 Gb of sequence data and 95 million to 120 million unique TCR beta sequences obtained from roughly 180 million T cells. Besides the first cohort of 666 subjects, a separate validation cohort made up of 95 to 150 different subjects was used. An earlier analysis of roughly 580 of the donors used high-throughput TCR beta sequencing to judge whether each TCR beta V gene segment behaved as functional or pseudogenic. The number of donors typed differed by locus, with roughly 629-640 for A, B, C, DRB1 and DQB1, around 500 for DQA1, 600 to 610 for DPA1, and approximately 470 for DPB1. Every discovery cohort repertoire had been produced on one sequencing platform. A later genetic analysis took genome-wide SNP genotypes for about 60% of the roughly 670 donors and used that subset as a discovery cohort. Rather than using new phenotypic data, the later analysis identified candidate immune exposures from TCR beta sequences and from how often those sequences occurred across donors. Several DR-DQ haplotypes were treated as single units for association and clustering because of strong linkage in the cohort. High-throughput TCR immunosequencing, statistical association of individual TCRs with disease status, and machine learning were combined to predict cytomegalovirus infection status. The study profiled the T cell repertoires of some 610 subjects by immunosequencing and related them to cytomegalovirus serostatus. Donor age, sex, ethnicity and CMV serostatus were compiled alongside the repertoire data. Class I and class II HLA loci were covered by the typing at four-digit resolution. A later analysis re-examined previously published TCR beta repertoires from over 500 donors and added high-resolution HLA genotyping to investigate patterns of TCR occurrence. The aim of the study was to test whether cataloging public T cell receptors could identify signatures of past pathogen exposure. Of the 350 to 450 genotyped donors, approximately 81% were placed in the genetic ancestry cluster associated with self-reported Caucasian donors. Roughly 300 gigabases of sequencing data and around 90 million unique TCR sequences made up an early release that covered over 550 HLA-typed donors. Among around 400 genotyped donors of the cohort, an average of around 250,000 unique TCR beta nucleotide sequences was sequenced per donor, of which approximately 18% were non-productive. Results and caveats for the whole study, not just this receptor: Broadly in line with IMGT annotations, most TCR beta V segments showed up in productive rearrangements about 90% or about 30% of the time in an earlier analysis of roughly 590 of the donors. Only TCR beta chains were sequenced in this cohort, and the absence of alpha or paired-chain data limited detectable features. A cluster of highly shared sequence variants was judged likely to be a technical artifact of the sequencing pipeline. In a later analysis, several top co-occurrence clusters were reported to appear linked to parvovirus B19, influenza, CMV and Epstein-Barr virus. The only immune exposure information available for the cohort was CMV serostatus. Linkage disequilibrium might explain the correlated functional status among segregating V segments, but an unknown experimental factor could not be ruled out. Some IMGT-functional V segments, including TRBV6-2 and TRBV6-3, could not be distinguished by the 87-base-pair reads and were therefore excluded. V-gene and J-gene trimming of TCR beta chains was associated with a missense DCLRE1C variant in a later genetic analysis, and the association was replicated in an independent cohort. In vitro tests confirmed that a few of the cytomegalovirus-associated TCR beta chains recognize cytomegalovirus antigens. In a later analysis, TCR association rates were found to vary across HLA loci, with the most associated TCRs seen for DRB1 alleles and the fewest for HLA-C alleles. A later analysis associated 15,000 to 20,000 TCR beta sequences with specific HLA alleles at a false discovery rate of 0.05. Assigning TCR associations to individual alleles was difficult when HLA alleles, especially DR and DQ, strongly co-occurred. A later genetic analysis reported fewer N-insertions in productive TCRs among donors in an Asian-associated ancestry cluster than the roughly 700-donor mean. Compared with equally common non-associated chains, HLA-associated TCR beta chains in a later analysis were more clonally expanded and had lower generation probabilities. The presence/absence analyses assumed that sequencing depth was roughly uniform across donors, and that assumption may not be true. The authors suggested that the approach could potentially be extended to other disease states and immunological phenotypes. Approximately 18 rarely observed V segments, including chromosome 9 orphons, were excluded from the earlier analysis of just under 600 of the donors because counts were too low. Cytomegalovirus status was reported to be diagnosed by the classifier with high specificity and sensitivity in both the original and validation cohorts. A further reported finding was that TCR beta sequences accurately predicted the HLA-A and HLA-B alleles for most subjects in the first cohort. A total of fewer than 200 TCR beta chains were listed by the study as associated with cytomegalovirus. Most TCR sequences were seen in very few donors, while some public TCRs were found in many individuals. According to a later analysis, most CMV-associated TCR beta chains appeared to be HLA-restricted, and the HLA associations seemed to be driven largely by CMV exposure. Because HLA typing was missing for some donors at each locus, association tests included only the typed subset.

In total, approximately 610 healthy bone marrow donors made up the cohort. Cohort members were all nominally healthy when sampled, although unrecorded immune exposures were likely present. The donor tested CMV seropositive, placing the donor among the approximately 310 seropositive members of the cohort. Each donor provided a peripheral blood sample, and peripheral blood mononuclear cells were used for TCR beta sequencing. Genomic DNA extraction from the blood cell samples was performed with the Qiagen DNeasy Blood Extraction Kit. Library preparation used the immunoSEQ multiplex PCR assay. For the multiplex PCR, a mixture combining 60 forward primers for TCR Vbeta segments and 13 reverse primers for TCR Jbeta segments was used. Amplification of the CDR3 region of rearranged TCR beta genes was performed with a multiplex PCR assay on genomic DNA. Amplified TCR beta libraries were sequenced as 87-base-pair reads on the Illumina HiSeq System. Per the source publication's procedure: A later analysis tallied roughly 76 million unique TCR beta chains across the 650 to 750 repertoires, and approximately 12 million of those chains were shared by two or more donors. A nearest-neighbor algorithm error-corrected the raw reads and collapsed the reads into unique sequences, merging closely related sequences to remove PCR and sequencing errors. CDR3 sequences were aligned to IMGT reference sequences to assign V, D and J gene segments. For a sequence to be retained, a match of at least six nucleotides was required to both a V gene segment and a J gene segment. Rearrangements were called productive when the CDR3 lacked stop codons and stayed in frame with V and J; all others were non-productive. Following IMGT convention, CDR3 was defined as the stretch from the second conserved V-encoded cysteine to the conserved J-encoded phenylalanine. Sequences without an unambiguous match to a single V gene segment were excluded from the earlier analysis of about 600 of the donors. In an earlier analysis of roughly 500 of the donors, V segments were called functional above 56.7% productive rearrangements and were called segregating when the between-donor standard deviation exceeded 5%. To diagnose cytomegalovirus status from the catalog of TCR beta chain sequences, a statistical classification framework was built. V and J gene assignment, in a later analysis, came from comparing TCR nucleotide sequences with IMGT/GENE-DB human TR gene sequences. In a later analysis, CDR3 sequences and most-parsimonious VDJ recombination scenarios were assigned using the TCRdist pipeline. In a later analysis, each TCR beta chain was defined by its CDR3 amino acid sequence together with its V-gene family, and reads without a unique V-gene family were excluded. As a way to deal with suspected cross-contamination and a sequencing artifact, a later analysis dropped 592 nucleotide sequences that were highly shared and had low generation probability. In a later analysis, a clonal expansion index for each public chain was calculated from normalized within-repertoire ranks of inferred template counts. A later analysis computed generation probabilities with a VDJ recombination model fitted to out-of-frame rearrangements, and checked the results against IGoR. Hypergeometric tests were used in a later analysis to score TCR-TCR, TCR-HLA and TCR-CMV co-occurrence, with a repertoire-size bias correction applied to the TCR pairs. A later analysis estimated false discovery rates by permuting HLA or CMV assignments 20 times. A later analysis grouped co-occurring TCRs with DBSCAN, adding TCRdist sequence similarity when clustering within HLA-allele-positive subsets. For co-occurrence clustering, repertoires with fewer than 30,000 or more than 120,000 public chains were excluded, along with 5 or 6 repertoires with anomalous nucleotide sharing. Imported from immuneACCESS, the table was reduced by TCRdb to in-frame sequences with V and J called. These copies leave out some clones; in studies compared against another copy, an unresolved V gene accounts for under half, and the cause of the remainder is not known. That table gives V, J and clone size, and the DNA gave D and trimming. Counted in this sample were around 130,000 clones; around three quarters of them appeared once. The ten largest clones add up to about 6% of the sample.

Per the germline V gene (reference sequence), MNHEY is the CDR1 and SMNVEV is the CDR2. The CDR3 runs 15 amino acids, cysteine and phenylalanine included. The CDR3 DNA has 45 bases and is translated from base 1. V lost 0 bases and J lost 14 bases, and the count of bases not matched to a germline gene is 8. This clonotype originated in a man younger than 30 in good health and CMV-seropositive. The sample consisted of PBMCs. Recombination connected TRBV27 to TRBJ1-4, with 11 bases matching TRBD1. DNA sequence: TGTGCCAGCAGTTTATCCGGACAGGGGGCGGTTGGTCTGTTTTTT. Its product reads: CASSLSGQGAVGLFF.